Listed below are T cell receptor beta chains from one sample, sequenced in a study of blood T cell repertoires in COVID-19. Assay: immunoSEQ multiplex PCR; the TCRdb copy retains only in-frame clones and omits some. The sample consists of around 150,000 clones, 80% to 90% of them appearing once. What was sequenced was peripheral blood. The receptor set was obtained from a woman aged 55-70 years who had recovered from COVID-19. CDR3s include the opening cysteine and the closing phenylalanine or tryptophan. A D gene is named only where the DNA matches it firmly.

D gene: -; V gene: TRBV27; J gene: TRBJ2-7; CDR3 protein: CASRTSWTAKPRSSYEQYF
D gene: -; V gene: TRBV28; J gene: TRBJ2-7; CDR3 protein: CASRGSMGGLNEQYF
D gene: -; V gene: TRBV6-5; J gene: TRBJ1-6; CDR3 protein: CASSYPSRGGGSPLHF
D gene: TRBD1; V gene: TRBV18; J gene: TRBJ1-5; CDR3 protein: CASSSWTGGNQPQHF
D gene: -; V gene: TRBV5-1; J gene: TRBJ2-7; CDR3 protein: CASSFGVASYEQYF
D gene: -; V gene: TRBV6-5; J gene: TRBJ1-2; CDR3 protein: CASITPGTTGYTF
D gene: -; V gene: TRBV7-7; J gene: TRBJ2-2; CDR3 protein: CASSPGSGELFF
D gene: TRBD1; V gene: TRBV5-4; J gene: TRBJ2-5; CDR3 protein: CASSQGQKQETQYF
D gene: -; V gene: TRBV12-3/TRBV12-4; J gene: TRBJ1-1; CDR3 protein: CASSFETKAFF
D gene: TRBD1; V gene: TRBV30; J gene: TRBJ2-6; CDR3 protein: CAWSWAGGPGGVLTF
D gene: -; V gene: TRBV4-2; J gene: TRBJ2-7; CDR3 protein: CASSQGPAYEQYF
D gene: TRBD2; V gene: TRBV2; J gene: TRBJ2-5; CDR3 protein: CASSALAWETQYF
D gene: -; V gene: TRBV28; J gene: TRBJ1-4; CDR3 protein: CASSSLPRTEVYEKLFF
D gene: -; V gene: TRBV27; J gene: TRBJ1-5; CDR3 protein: CASSLFGQDGQPQHF
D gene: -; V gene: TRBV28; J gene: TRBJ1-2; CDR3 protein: CASSLAQGYGYGYTF
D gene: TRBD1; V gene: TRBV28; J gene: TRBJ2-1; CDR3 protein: CASSYDRGNEQFF
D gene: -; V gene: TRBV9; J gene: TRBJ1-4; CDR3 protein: CASSVDRESQEKLVF
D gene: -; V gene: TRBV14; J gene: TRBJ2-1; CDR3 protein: CASSQSSSYNEQFF
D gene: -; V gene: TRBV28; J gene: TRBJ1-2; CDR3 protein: CASRGFGEDNYGYTF
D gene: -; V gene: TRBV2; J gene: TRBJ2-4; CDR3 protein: CASSEVQINIQYF
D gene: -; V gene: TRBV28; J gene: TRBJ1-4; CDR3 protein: CASSPLAGGKEKLFF
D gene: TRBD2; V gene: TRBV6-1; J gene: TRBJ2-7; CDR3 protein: CASSEGGLAGATYEQYF
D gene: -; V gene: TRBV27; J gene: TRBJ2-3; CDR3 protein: CASRFQDFRTDTQYF
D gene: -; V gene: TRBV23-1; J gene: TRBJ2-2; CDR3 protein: CASRGQNSNTGELFF
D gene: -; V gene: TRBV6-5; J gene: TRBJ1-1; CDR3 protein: CASSYQTGPYLTAFF
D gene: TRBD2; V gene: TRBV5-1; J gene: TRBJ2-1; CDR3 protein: CASSPPGLAGGHNEQFF
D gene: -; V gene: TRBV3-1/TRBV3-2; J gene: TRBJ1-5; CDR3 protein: CASSPAGEGNQPQHF
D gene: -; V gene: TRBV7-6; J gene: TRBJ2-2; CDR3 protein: CASSLRPRGNTGELFF
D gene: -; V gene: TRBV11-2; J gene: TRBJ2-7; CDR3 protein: CASSLRLSEQYF
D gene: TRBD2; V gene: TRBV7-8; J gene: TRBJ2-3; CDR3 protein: CASIRGGASNTQYF
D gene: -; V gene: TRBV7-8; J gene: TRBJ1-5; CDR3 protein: CASSPRTELYSNQPQHF
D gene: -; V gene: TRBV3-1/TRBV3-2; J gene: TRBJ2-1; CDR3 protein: CASSQDPVTYNEQFF